Listed below are T cell receptor beta chains from one sample, sequenced in a study of Tregs in tolerant kidney transplant recipients. Clones were read by immunoSEQ multiplex PCR, and TCRdb kept only the in-frame ones, dropping some. The sample lists around 86,000 clones, about 91% seen once, with 1.5% to 2% in the top ten. The sample consisted of CD4+ T cells from blood (PBMCs), taken 24 months after the transplant. The receptors stem from a human patient who received a combined kidney and bone marrow transplant. The T cells may partly be graft donor cells. The CDR3 runs from the conserved cysteine through the conserved F or W. Fields, in order: clone size, V gene, CDR3 protein. Some rows mark clone size as missing; the rest say once, few, many or name a class of expanded clone.

abundance: -; v_gene: TRBV5-1; CDR3aa: CASSPTLAGGGETQYF
abundance: once; v_gene: TRBV19; CDR3aa: CASKKGDGPQPQHF
abundance: -; v_gene: TRBV19; CDR3aa: CASSLHRDRGNEQFF
abundance: -; v_gene: TRBV12-5; CDR3aa: CASGTDRAERGMNTEAFF
abundance: -; v_gene: TRBV7-2; CDR3aa: CASSLNRGAYEQYF
abundance: -; v_gene: TRBV5-1; CDR3aa: CASSLGPEGSYEQYF
abundance: -; v_gene: TRBV27; CDR3aa: CASSPRRGKIGELFF
abundance: -; v_gene: TRBV2; CDR3aa: CASRPETGRYTGELFF
abundance: -; v_gene: TRBV27; CDR3aa: CASSLEGAYNEQFF
abundance: -; v_gene: TRBV5-6; CDR3aa: CASSLGGHPGEQFF
abundance: -; v_gene: TRBV7-2; CDR3aa: CASSFFGGTTGELFF
abundance: few; v_gene: TRBV2; CDR3aa: CASSVRHIYEQYF
abundance: -; v_gene: TRBV5-1; CDR3aa: CASSFGGVGEQYF
abundance: -; v_gene: TRBV19; CDR3aa: CASSMKLLAWQYF
abundance: -; v_gene: TRBV19; CDR3aa: CASSTQGYEQYF
abundance: once; v_gene: TRBV14; CDR3aa: CASSQRRQRISGANVLTF
abundance: -; v_gene: TRBV4-2; CDR3aa: CASSQDWRLAENEQFF
abundance: -; v_gene: TRBV7-2; CDR3aa: CASSSILAGRYTYNEQFF
abundance: -; v_gene: TRBV5-1; CDR3aa: CASSSLTSGGGHEQFF
abundance: -; v_gene: TRBV2; CDR3aa: CASSKTGGHYSNQPQHF
abundance: -; v_gene: TRBV9; CDR3aa: CASSGQGLNTEAFF
abundance: -; v_gene: TRBV2; CDR3aa: CASSVGGEIYGYTF
abundance: -; v_gene: TRBV5-5; CDR3aa: CASSPGQGKNEQFF
abundance: -; v_gene: TRBV28; CDR3aa: CASSPHDDSTYEQYF
abundance: -; v_gene: TRBV6-5; CDR3aa: CASSKQATNEKLFF
abundance: -; v_gene: TRBV7-8; CDR3aa: CASSSKNGYGYTF
abundance: -; v_gene: TRBV30; CDR3aa: CACYKQAGVTEAFF
abundance: -; v_gene: TRBV6-5; CDR3aa: CASSSFNRREAFF
abundance: -; v_gene: TRBV10-3; CDR3aa: CAISEGGQWYNEQFF
abundance: -; v_gene: TRBV28; CDR3aa: CASRPTGHYLYEQYF
abundance: -; v_gene: TRBV7-2; CDR3aa: CASSLRGFNYGYTF
abundance: -; v_gene: TRBV4-2; CDR3aa: CASSQAGAATSGRQGEQYF
abundance: -; v_gene: TRBV27; CDR3aa: CASSSALRTEAFF
abundance: -; v_gene: TRBV10-2; CDR3aa: CASTTLRGGPTSTDTQYF
abundance: once; v_gene: TRBV6-6; CDR3aa: CASSYTGHDSYEQYF
abundance: -; v_gene: TRBV29-1; CDR3aa: CSVEGTGYEQYF
abundance: few; v_gene: TRBV19; CDR3aa: CASSPRRGHSGNTIYF
abundance: -; v_gene: TRBV4-2; CDR3aa: CASSIRGGPDEQYF
abundance: -; v_gene: TRBV13; CDR3aa: CASSVSNQPQHF
abundance: -; v_gene: TRBV30; CDR3aa: CAWSVSGGTEAFF
abundance: -; v_gene: TRBV5-4; CDR3aa: CASSNNRRGGEQYF
abundance: -; v_gene: TRBV7-9; CDR3aa: CASSLGLLIYNEQFF
abundance: -; v_gene: TRBV6-5; CDR3aa: CASSEQYGSYEQYF
abundance: -; v_gene: TRBV5-4; CDR3aa: CASSQDRGGEKLFF
abundance: few; v_gene: TRBV9; CDR3aa: CASSGGTGSWGNTIYF
abundance: -; v_gene: TRBV5-1; CDR3aa: CASSLKGAIPANVLTF